This TCR beta chain emerged from a study of cytomegalovirus exposure and HLA in healthy donors. About the research overall: An analysis done earlier identified around 100 million unique TCR beta sequences from 150 million to 200 million T cells.

The CDR3 has 13 amino acids. CDR1 and CDR2 (germline): SNHLY, FYNNEI. Trimming pared 4 bases from V and 4 bases from J, leaving 10 bases between. Study observations and caveats: The investigators catalogued 150 to 200 TCR beta chains as cytomegalovirus-associated. While the bulk of TCR sequences proved rare, some public TCRs turned up in many donors. Common viral pathogens seemed to be connected with several of the most significant clusters, according to a later analysis.

Comment on this clone: Its antigen is currently unknown.

60 Vbeta and 13 Jbeta primers were used in PCR. Some clones are missing from TCRdb's copy, which holds only in-frame ones; the method was immunoSEQ multiplex PCR. The data show about 72,000 clones, and the top ten clones hold approximately 2.9%. The sequenced sample consisted of PBMCs. This chain connects TRBV2 to TRBJ2-5, with D unclear. This clonotype was sampled from a man between 40 and 49 years old in good health and CMV-seronegative. The CDR3 spells CASSARLRETQYF. The CDR3 DNA is TGTGCCAGCAGTGCGCGGCTTAGAGAGACCCAGTACTTC. Together with reference TRBV2 and TRBJ2-5, the CDR3 gives the full variable domain: EPEVTQTPSHQVTQMGQEVILRCVPISNHLYFYWYRQILGQKVEFLVSFYNNEISEKSEIFDDQFSVERPDGSNFTLKIRSTKLEDSAMYFCASSARLRETQYFGPGTRLLVL.